What follows is one T cell receptor (beta chain) and its context. These data originate in a study of T cells in Graves' hyperthyroidism and ophthalmopathy. The investigators amplified TCR beta CDR3 regions from RNA transcripts. Initially, a first-round RT-PCR of the TCR CDR3 employed the HTBI primer set. TCRdb recomputed calls from the multiplex PCR reads with MiXCR, one row per CDR3 protein. Of fewer than 350,000 distinct CDR3 sequences in the sample, around a sixth are singletons; the top ten hold about 49%. CDR3 length: 12 amino acids. Germline loops: CDR1 WNHNN, CDR2 SYGVQD (reference sequence). V was clipped by 4 bases and J by 5 bases, with 9 bases between them.

The chain uses TRBV10-1 and TRBJ2-7, with D perhaps matching TRBD2 (5 bases). This TCR was recovered from a woman between 50 and 59 years old with Graves' hyperthyroidism. The sequenced sample was blood. The CDR3 is CASSGLADEQYV. In DNA, the CDR3 is TGCGCCAGCAGTGGTCTAGCAGACGAGCAGTACGTC.